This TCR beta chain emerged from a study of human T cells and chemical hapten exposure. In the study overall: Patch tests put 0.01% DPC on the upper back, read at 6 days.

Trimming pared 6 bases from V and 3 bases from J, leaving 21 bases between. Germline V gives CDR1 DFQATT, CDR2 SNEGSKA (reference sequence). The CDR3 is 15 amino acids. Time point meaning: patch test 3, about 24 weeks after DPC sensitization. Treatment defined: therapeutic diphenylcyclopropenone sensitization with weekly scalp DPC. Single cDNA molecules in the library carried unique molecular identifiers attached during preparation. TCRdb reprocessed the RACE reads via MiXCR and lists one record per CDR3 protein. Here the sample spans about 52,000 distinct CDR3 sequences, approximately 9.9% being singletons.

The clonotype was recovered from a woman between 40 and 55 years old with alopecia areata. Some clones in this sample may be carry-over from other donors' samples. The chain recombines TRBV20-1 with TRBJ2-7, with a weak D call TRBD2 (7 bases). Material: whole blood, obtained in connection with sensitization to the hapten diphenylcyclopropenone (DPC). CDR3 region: CSALPGGQGGYEQYF. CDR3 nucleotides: TGCAGTGCCCTACCCGGGGGGCAGGGAGGCTACGAGCAGTACTTC.